Listed here are 10 T cell receptor beta chains from one sample, sequenced in a study of CD8 T cells in Susac syndrome (dated by TCRdb to between 2017 and 2020). Receptor libraries were prepared by the immunoSEQ multiplex PCR assay. RNA was extracted using the RNeasy kit, and about 0.5 to 1 microgram was reverse transcribed with random hexamers. In-frame beta chains were kept once TCRdb had trimmed the public reads at Q25 with fastp and called clones with MiXCR. One record per CDR3 amino acid sequence lists the most common genes and DNA. The sample contains 150,000 to 200,000 distinct CDR3 sequences, roughly 94% of them found a single time. Around 0.1% of the sample is held by the ten biggest clonotypes. The material sequenced was CD4+ T cells from PBMCs. The receptors derive from a human donor with Susac syndrome.

The V and J genes are TRBV28 and TRBJ2-7; TRBD1 matches 8 bases. V trimming: 5 bases; J trimming: 5 bases; junction bases outside the gene matches: 8. Germline assignment: CDR1 MDHEN and CDR2 SYDVKM. The CDR3 is 14 amino acids. The CDR3 nucleotides are TGTGCCAGCAGTCTACGACAGGGGCCACACGAGCAGTACTTC. Residues: CASSLRQGPHEQYF.

V is TRBV20-1 and J is TRBJ1-2, with TRBD1 matching over 7 bases. Germline trimming cut 0 bases from V and 5 bases from J; bases unmatched to any gene: 9. CDR1 and CDR2 (germline): DFQATT, SNEGSKA (reference sequence). The CDR3 is 15 amino acids. As DNA, the CDR3 is TGCAGTGCTAGAGACGTGACCGGGACAGAGTATGGCTACACCTTC. Encoded protein: CSARDVTGTEYGYTF.

The rearrangement links TRBV5-1 to TRBJ1-3, with D tentatively TRBD1 (6 bases). This CDR3 has 14 residues. CDR1 is SGHRS, CDR2 YFSETQ, per germline. Trimming left V 3 bases short and J 3 bases short, with 10 bases between. The CDR3 bases are TGCGCCAGCAGCTACGGACAGCGTGGAAACACCATATATTTT. Its protein is CASSYGQRGNTIYF. The full variable domain, in which reference TRBV5-1 and TRBJ1-3 provide the parts outside the CDR3, is KAGVTQTPRYLIKTRGQQVTLSCSPISGHRSVSWYQQTPGQGLQFLFEYFSETQRNKGNFPGRFSGRQFSNSRSEMNVSTLELGDSALYLCASSYGQRGNTIYFGEGSWLTVV.

This rearrangement joins TRBV4-3 to TRBJ2-3; D not certain. Germline assignment: CDR1 LGHNA and CDR2 YSLEER. V shed 1 base and J shed 0 bases, with 8 bases lying between them. CDR3 length equals 15 residues. In nucleotides, the CDR3 is TGCGCCAGCAGCCAAGGTCAGCTAAGCACAGATACGCAGTATTTT. Amino acids: CASSQGQLSTDTQYF.

This chain links TRBV7-2 with TRBJ2-3; D is undetermined. CDR1 is SGHTA, CDR2 FQGNSA, per germline. The CDR3 is 12 amino acids. V shed 6 bases and J shed 4 bases, with 8 bases lying between them. DNA of the CDR3: TGTGCCAGCAGTCTAGTATCAGATACGCAGTATTTT. As protein: CASSLVSDTQYF.

The chain carries TRBV18 and TRBJ1-1; TRBD1 is a possible D gene (6 bases). There are 14 residues in the CDR3. Trimming removed 8 bases at V and 5 bases at J, with 18 bases between. The germline V gene has CDR1 KGHSH and CDR2 LQKENI. The CDR3 sequence: CASRGQLDGTEAFF. CDR3 nucleotides: TGTGCCAGCCGCGGACAGTTAGATGGTACTGAAGCTTTCTTT.

V usage is TRBV20-1 and J usage is TRBJ1-1, with no clear D. CDR1 is DFQATT, CDR2 SNEGSKA, per germline (reference sequence). The CDR3 is made up of 14 amino acids. V lost 0 bases and J 8 bases, leaving 16 bases between the germline ends. The CDR3 is CSARDLRNATEAFF. The CDR3 nucleotides are TGCAGTGCTAGAGATCTCCGGAATGCAACCGAAGCTTTCTTT.

This clonotype occurred once. The CDR3 protein is CASSLPTVNLYYGYTF. The CDR3 DNA is TGTGCCAGCAGCCTACCGACAGTTAACCTATACTATGGCTACACCTTC. This chain joins TRBV7-2 and TRBJ1-2, with D possibly being TRBD1 (5 bases). Germline assignment: CDR1 SGHTA and CDR2 FQGNSA. The CDR3 sequence is 16 residues long. V lost 5 bases and J lost 3, with 19 bases in between.

CDR3 sequence (DNA): TGTGCCTGGAGGGACAGGGGCAAGGTCGAGCAGTACTTC. This codes for CAWRDRGKVEQYF. This rearrangement joins TRBV30 to TRBJ2-7, with 9 nucleotides matching TRBD1. CDR1 and CDR2 from the germline V gene are GTSNPN and SVGIG (reference sequence). This CDR3 is 13 amino acids long. V was clipped by 3 bases and J by 6 bases; unmatched bases: 6. The full variable domain, in which reference TRBV30 and TRBJ2-7 provide the parts outside the CDR3, is SQTIHQWPATLVQPVGSPLSLECTVEGTSNPNLYWYRQAAGRGLQLLFYSVGIGQISSEVPQNLSASRPQDRQFILSSKKLLLSDSGFYLCAWRDRGKVEQYFGPGTRLTVT.

The rearrangement uses TRBV2 and TRBJ2-7; maybe TRBD1 (6 bases). CDR3 size: 13 residues. Germline values: CDR1 SNHLY, CDR2 FYNNEI. V was clipped by 7 bases and J by 1 base, with 11 bases between them. The CDR3 DNA reads TGTGCCAGCAACCGGGACACTTCCTACGAGCAGTACTTC. It codes for CASNRDTSYEQYF.